The rows below give T cell receptor beta chains drawn from one sample of a study of blood T cell repertoires in COVID-19. Some clones are missing from TCRdb's copy, which holds only in-frame ones; the method was immunoSEQ multiplex PCR. The table lists approximately 260,000 clones, around 87% of them singletons. The sample consisted of PBMCs or T cells enriched from blood (not recorded which). These receptors were taken from a woman in her thirties with acute COVID-19. Both conserved end residues are part of each CDR3. The order of the fields is CDR3 length, J gene, D gene, clone size, V gene, CDR3 protein, CDR3 DNA. The D gene is left open where the match is weak. Clone size is stated in some rows and not others, as once, few, many or a class when expanded.

>19|TRBJ2-3|TRBD2|.|TRBV27
CASSARLAGAIEIGGGQYF
TGTGCCAGCAGTGCACGACTAGCGGGAGCGATCGAAATAGGTGGGGGGCAGTATTTT
>15|TRBJ1-1|.|.|TRBV7-3
CASSPGPWVNTEAFF
TGTGCCAGCAGCCCGGGTCCTTGGGTGAACACTGAAGCTTTCTTT
>14|TRBJ1-2|.|.|TRBV25-1
CASSPRGRVYGYTF
TGTGCCAGCAGCCCCAGGGGCAGAGTCTATGGCTACACCTTC
>11|TRBJ1-2|.|.|TRBV20-1
CSARGGYGYTF
TGCAGTGCTAGAGGAGGCTATGGCTACACCTTC
>14|TRBJ2-7|TRBD2|.|TRBV7-8
CASSYREGPSEQYF
TGTGCCAGCAGCTACCGGGAGGGCCCTTCCGAGCAGTACTTC
>13|TRBJ2-7|.|.|TRBV2
CASRGGLSYEQYF
TGTGCCAGCAGGGGGGGACTTTCCTACGAGCAGTACTTC
>16|TRBJ1-1|.|.|TRBV5-1
CASSFFSQQLNTEAFF
TGCGCCAGCAGCTTTTTTAGTCAGCAACTAAACACTGAAGCTTTCTTT
>15|TRBJ2-2|.|.|TRBV28
CASSLSSVYTGELFF
TGTGCCAGCAGTTTATCGAGCGTTTACACCGGGGAGCTGTTTTTT
>15|TRBJ2-2|.|.|TRBV2
CASLRERMNTGELFF
TGTGCCAGTTTAAGGGAGCGGATGAACACCGGGGAGCTGTTTTTT
>14|TRBJ2-3|TRBD2|once|TRBV28
CASSSGGASDTQYF
TGTGCCAGCAGTAGCGGGGGGGCCTCAGATACGCAGTATTTT
>13|TRBJ1-6|TRBD1|once|TRBV28
CASSLGTGAPLHF
TGTGCCAGCAGTTTAGGGACAGGGGCACCCCTCCACTTT
>14|TRBJ2-2|.|few|TRBV7-2
CASSLATNTGELFF
TGTGCCAGCAGCTTAGCTACGAACACCGGGGAGCTGTTTTTT
>14|TRBJ1-1|.|.|TRBV5-1
CASSISRGGTEAFF
TGCGCCAGCAGCATAAGCAGGGGCGGCACTGAAGCTTTCTTT
>14|TRBJ1-1|TRBD1|.|TRBV7-3
CASSETGGLAEAFF
TGTGCCAGCAGCGAGACAGGGGGGCTCGCTGAAGCTTTCTTT
>16|TRBJ2-7|.|once|TRBV11-2
CASSLDRAGANYEQYF
TGTGCCAGCAGCTTAGATAGGGCGGGGGCTAACTACGAGCAGTACTTC
>17|TRBJ1-5|.|.|TRBV7-2
CASSLAAKQGGGQPQHF
TGTGCCAGCAGCTTAGCAGCCAAACAGGGAGGGGGTCAGCCCCAGCATTTT
>18|TRBJ2-2|TRBD1|.|TRBV11-3
CASSLGGLQGAMAGELFF
TGTGCCAGCAGCTTAGGGGGGCTGCAGGGGGCAATGGCCGGGGAGCTGTTTTTT
>14|TRBJ2-7|.|once|TRBV5-5
CASSILPGSYEQYF
TGTGCCAGCAGCATCCTTCCGGGATCCTACGAGCAGTACTTC
>15|TRBJ2-4|TRBD1|.|TRBV2
CASSEGDRGKNIQYF
TGTGCCAGCAGTGAAGGGGACAGGGGTAAAAACATTCAGTACTTC
>13|TRBJ1-2|TRBD1|.|TRBV19
CASNPGGVYGYTF
TGTGCCAGTAACCCAGGGGGAGTCTATGGCTACACCTTC
>15|TRBJ1-2|TRBD1|.|TRBV7-9
CASSLEGQGAFGYTF
TGTGCCAGCAGCTTAGAAGGACAGGGGGCATTTGGCTACACCTTC
>18|TRBJ2-2|TRBD2|.|TRBV7-3
CASSTGTSGYTGTGELFF
TGTGCCAGCAGCACCGGGACTAGCGGTTATACGGGGACCGGGGAGCTGTTTTTT
>14|TRBJ1-5|.|.|TRBV2
CASSDKSENQPQHF
TGTGCCAGCAGTGACAAGTCTGAGAATCAGCCCCAGCATTTT
>16|TRBJ1-5|.|once|TRBV6-5
CASSYLGTRNNQPQHF
TGTGCCAGCAGTTACCTCGGGACAAGAAACAATCAGCCCCAGCATTTT
>17|TRBJ2-4|TRBD2|.|TRBV5-1
CASSLEASGLAKNIQYF
TGCGCCAGCAGCTTGGAGGCTAGCGGGCTAGCCAAAAACATTCAGTACTTC
>14|TRBJ1-4|TRBD1|.|TRBV4-2
CASSQGQGNEKLFF
TGTGCCAGCAGCCAAGGACAGGGCAATGAAAAACTGTTTTTT
>15|TRBJ2-1|TRBD1|.|TRBV28
CASSPGQVRAAEQFF
TGTGCCAGCAGTCCAGGACAGGTACGGGCCGCCGAGCAGTTCTTC
>15|TRBJ2-5|.|.|TRBV18
CASSPKAAQGETQYF
TGTGCCAGCTCACCAAAGGCCGCCCAGGGAGAGACCCAGTACTTC
>14|TRBJ1-1|.|.|TRBV7-3
CASSPTDSNTEAFF
TGTGCCAGCAGCCCGACGGACAGCAACACTGAAGCTTTCTTT
>12|TRBJ1-1|.|.|TRBV29-1
CSVEKGSQEAFF
TGCAGCGTTGAAAAGGGGTCGCAAGAAGCTTTCTTT
>12|TRBJ2-7|.|.|TRBV30
CAWSAGIYEQYF
TGTGCCTGGAGTGCAGGGATCTACGAGCAGTACTTC
>13|TRBJ2-4|.|.|TRBV5-6
CASSLAVTDIQYF
TGTGCCAGCAGCTTGGCGGTAACGGACATTCAGTACTTC
>14|TRBJ2-7|.|.|TRBV27
CASSFLGSSYEQYF
TGTGCCAGCAGTTTTCTGGGGAGCTCCTACGAGCAGTACTTC
>11|TRBJ2-1|.|.|TRBV20-1
CSATSGTRRFF
TGCAGTGCAACTTCCGGGACACGACGGTTCTTC
>13|TRBJ1-1|.|.|TRBV6-5
CASRPLLSTEAFF
TGTGCCAGCAGACCCCTATTGAGCACTGAAGCTTTCTTT
>12|TRBJ2-7|.|.|TRBV6-2/TRBV6-3
CASSARSYEQYF
TGTGCCAGCAGCGCTCGGTCCTACGAGCAGTACTTC
>15|TRBJ1-1|.|once|TRBV7-2
CASSLGLRGMAEAFF
TGTGCCAGCAGCTTAGGACTCAGGGGAATGGCTGAAGCTTTCTTT
>18|TRBJ2-5|.|.|TRBV3-1/TRBV3-2
CASSQASSEEGLGETQYF
TGTGCCAGCAGCCAAGCCTCTAGCGAAGAGGGATTGGGTGAGACCCAGTACTTC
>16|TRBJ1-5|TRBD1|.|TRBV6-1
CASSELPGGGNQPQHF
TGTGCCAGCAGTGAATTGCCAGGGGGAGGTAATCAGCCCCAGCATTTT
>15|TRBJ1-4|.|.|TRBV7-7
CASSKTAGVGEKLFF
TGTGCTAGCAGCAAAACCGCGGGAGTTGGCGAAAAACTGTTTTTT
>17|TRBJ2-3|TRBD2|.|TRBV5-1
CASSLEKGGGARNTQYF
TGCGCCAGCAGCTTGGAAAAGGGCGGGGGGGCGCGTAATACGCAGTATTTT
>15|TRBJ2-3|TRBD2|.|TRBV9
CASSAASGGADTQYF
TGTGCCAGCAGCGCGGCTAGCGGGGGGGCAGATACGCAGTATTTT
>16|TRBJ2-1|.|.|TRBV24-1
CATSDAGANTYNEQFF
TGTGCCACCAGTGATGCAGGGGCTAACACCTACAATGAGCAGTTCTTC
>12|TRBJ2-7|.|.|TRBV18
CASSLPGNEQYF
TGTGCCAGCTCCCTCCCAGGCAACGAGCAGTACTTC
>21|TRBJ2-6|TRBD2|.|TRBV27
CASSSTLRPLAGASGANVLTF
TGTGCCAGCAGTTCTACCTTACGCCCCCTAGCGGGAGCGTCTGGGGCCAACGTCCTGACTTTC